A selection of T cell receptor beta chains follows, all from one sample in a study of blood T cell repertoires in COVID-19. The repertoire was sequenced with immunoSEQ multiplex PCR; TCRdb's copy has only in-frame clones and lacks some. This table has about 90,000 clones, about 85% appearing once. Material: peripheral blood. The receptors were sampled from a woman aged 70-85 years with active or convalescent COVID-19. Both conserved end residues are part of each CDR3. D genes are given only for firm matches.

J gene	V gene	D gene	CDR3 protein	CDR3 DNA
TRBJ1-2	TRBV6-6	.	CASSYPGGGYGYTF	TGTGCCAGCAGTTACCCGGGCGGAGGCTATGGCTACACCTTC
TRBJ2-1	TRBV7-2	TRBD2	CASSMSGGARRNEQFF	TGTGCCAGCAGCATGAGCGGGGGGGCTCGTCGGAATGAGCAGTTCTTC
TRBJ1-5	TRBV6-2/TRBV6-3	TRBD1	CASSYSGTGSYSNQPQHF	TGTGCCAGCAGTTACTCGGGGACAGGGAGTTATAGCAATCAGCCCCAGCATTTT
TRBJ1-6	TRBV4-2	.	CASSQGGENSPLHF	TGTGCCAGCAGCCAAGGTGGAGAAAATTCACCCCTCCACTTT
TRBJ2-2	TRBV6-2/TRBV6-3	.	CASSVQGGELFF	TGTGCCAGCAGTGTACAGGGCGGGGAGCTGTTTTTT
TRBJ2-2	TRBV24-1	.	CATSIPGGELFF	TGTGCCACCAGCATACCAGGGGGGGAGCTGTTTTTT
TRBJ2-7	TRBV7-9	TRBD2	CASSLKGTTVYEQYF	TGTGCCAGCAGCCTGAAGGGGACTACCGTCTACGAGCAGTACTTC
TRBJ2-3	TRBV15	.	CATSRDRQVSTDTQYF	TGTGCCACCAGCAGAGATCGACAGGTTAGCACAGATACGCAGTATTTT
TRBJ1-1	TRBV7-2	.	CASSLEGRGATEAFF	TGTGCCAGCAGCTTAGAAGGCAGGGGAGCCACTGAAGCTTTCTTT
TRBJ2-7	TRBV7-2	.	CASRLQGRGGPEQYF	TGTGCCAGCAGGTTGCAGGGTAGGGGGGGCCCCGAGCAGTACTTC
TRBJ2-3	TRBV3-1/TRBV3-2	.	CASSQDFRPSSVTDTQYF	TGTGCCAGCAGCCAAGATTTCCGCCCGAGTAGCGTCACAGATACGCAGTATTTT